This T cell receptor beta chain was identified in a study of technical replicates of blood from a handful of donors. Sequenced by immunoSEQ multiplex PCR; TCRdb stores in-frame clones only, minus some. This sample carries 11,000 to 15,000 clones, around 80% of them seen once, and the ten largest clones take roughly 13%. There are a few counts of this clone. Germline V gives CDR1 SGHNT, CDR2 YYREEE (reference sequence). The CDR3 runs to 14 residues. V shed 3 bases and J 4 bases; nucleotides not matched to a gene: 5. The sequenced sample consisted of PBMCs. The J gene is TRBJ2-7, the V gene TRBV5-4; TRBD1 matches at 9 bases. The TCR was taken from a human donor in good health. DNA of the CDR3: TGTGCCAGCAGCTCTACAGGGGGCATTTACGAGCAGTACTTC. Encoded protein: CASSSTGGIYEQYF.